This T cell receptor beta chain was recorded in a study of blood T cell repertoires in COVID-19. Across the study: Acute-phase and convalescent COVID-19 samples originated in the United States, Italy and Spain. T cells, B-cell-depleted T cells, or PBMCs provided the cDNA or gDNA that served as material.

TCRdb keeps only in-frame clones here, not all; method: immunoSEQ multiplex PCR. Of 160,000 or so clones in the sample, 70% to 90% were seen once. Germline CDR1 is ENHRY and CDR2 is SYGVKD. The CDR3 extends over 15 amino acids. V lost 0 bases and J 2 bases, leaving 10 bases between the germline ends. Sequenced sample: peripheral blood. The TCR sequence derives from a man between 35 and 55 years old with acute or convalescent COVID-19. The V gene is TRBV10-3, the J gene TRBJ1-2; D remains unclear. CDR3 region: CAISESGRGNYGYTF. CDR3 sequence (DNA): TGTGCCATCAGTGAGTCTGGAAGAGGCAACTATGGCTACACCTTC.